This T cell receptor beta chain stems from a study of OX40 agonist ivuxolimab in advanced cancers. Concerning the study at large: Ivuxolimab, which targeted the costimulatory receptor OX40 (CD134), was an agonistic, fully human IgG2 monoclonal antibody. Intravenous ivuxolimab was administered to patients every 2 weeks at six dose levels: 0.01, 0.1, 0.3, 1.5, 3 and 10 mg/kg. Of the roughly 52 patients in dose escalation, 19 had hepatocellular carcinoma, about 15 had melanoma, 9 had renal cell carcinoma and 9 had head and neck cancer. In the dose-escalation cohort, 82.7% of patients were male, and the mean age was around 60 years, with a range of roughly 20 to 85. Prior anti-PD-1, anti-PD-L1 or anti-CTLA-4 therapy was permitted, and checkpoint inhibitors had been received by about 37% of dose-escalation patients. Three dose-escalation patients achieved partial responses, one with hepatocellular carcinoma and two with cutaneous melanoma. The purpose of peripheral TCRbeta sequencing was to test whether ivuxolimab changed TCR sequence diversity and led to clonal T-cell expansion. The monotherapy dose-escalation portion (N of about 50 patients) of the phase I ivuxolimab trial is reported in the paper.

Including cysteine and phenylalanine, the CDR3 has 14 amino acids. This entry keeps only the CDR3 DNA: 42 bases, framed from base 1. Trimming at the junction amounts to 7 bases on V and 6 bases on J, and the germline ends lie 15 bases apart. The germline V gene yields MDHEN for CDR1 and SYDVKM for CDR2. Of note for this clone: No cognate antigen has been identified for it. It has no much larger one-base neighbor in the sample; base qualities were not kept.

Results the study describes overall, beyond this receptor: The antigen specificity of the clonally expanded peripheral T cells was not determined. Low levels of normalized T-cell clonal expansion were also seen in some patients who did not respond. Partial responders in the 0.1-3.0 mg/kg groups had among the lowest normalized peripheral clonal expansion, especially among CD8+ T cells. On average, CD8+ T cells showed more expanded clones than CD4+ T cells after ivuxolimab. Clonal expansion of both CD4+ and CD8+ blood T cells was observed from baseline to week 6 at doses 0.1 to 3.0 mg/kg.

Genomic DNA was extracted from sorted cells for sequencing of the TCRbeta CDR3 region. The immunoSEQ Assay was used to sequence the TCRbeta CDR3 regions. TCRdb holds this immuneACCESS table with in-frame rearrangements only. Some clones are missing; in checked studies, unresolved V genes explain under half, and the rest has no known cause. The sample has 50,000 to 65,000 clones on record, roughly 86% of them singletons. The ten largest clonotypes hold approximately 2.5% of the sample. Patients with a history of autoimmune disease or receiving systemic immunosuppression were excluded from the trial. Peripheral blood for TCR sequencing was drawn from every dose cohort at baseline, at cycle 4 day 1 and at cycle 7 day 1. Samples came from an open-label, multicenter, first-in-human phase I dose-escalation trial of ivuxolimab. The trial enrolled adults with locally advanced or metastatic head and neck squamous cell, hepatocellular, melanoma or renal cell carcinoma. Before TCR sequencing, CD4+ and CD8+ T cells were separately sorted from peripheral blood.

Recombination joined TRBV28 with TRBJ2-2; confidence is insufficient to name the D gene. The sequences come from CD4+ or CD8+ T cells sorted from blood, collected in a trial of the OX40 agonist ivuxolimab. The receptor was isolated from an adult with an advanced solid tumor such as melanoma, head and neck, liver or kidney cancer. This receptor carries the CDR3 CASTQLVRAGELFF. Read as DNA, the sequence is TGTGCCAGCACTCAACTCGTTAGGGCCGGGGAGCTGTTTTTT. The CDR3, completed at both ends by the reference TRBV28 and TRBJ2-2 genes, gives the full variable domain DVKVTQSSRYLVKRTGEKVFLECVQDMDHENMFWYRQDPGLGLRLIYFSYDVKMKEKGDIPEGYSVSREKKERFSLILESASTNQTSMYLCASTQLVRAGELFFGEGSRLTVL.